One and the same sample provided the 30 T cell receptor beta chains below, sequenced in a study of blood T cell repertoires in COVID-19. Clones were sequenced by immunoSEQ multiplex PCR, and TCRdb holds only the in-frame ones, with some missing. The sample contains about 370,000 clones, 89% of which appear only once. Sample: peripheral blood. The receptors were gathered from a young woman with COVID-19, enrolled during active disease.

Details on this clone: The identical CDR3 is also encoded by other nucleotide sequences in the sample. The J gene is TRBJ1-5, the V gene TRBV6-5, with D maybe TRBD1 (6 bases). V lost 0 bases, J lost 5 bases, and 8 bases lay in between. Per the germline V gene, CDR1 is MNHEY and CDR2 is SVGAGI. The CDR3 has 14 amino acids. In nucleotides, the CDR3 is TGTGCCAGCAGTTACTCGGCAGGGGATCAGCCCCAGCATTTT. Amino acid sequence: CASSYSAGDQPQHF.

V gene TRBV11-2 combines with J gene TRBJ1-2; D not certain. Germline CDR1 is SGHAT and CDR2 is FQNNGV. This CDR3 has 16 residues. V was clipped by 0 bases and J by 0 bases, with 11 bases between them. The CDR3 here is CASSLDPPGTNYGYTF. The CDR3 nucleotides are TGTGCCAGCAGCTTAGATCCCCCAGGAACTAACTATGGCTACACCTTC.

The CDR3 DNA follows: TGTGCCAGTAGTATGTTAGGGACACCCTACTATGGCTACACCTTC. Translating gives CASSMLGTPYYGYTF. The rearrangement uses TRBV19 and TRBJ1-2; tentative D call: TRBD1 (6 bases). Between the trimmed V and J ends, which lost 3 bases and 3 bases, there was a span of 14 bases. The CDR3 contains 15 residues. Germline V gene sequence: CDR1 LNHDA, CDR2 SQIVND (reference sequence). Using reference TRBV19 and TRBJ1-2 for the parts outside the CDR3, the full variable domain is DGGITQSPKYLFRKEGQNVTLSCEQNLNHDAMYWYRQDPGQGLRLIYYSQIVNDFQKGDIAEGYSVSREKKESFPLTVTSAQKNPTAFYLCASSMLGTPYYGYTFGSGTRLTVV.

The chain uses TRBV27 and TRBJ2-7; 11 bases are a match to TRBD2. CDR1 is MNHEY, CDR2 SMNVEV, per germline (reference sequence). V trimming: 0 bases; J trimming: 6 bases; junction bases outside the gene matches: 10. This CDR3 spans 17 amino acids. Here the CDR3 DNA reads TGTGCCAGCAGTTTATCTAGCGGGGGGGCCCGGTTGGGCGAGCAGTACTTC. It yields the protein CASSLSSGGARLGEQYF.

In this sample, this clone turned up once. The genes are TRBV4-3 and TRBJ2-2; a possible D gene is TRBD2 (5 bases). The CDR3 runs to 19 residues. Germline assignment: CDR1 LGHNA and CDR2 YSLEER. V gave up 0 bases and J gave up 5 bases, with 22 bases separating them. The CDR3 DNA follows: TGCGCCAGCAGCCAAGAGCCACCCTTCCGAGGGCCGGGAACCGGGGAGCTGTTTTTT. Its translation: CASSQEPPFRGPGTGELFF.

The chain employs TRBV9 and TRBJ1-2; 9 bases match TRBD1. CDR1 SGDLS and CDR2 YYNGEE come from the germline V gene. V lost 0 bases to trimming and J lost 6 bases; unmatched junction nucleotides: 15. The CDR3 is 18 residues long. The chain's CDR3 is CASSVDNYLPDRGNGYTF. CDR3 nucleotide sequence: TGTGCCAGCAGCGTAGACAACTACCTTCCGGACAGGGGAAATGGCTACACCTTC.

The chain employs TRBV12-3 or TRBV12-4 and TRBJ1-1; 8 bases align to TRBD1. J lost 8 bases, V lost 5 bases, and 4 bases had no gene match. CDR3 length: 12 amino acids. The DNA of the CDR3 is TGTGCCAGCAGTACGGACAGGGCCGAAGCTTTCTTT. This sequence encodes CASSTDRAEAFF.

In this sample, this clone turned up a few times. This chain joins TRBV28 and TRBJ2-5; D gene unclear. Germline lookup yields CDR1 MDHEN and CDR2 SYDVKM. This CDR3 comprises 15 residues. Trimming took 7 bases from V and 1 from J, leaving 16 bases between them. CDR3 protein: CASNYFGAVQETQYF. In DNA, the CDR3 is TGTGCCAGCAACTATTTCGGTGCGGTCCAAGAGACCCAGTACTTC.

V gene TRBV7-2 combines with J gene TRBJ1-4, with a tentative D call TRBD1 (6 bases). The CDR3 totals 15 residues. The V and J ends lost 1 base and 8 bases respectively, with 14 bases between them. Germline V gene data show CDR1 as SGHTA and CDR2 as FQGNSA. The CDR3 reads CASSLDGGRIEKLFF. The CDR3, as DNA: TGTGCCAGCAGCTTAGACGGGGGGCGCATCGAAAAACTGTTTTTT.

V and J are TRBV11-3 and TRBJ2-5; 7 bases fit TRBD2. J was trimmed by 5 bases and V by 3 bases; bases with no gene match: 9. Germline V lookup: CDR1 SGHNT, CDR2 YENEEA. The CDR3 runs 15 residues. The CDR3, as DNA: TGTGCCAGCAGCTTCCAGCAGGCGGGGGTTGAGACCCAGTACTTC. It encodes CASSFQQAGVETQYF.

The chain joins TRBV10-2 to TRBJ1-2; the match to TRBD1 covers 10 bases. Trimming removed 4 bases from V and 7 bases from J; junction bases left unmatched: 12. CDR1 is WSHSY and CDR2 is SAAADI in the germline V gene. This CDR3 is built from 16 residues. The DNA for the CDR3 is TGCGCCAGCAGTGGGACAGGGGGTTCTTCCGGCGGTGGCTACACCTTC. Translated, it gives CASSGTGGSSGGGYTF.

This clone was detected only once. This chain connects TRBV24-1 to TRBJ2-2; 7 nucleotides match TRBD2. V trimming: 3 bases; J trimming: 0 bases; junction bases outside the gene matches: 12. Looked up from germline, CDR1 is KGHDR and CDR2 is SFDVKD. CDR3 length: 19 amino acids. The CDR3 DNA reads TGTGCCACCAGTGATCGCGACCGGGGGGACTACGCGAACACCGGGGAGCTGTTTTTT. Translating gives CATSDRDRGDYANTGELFF.

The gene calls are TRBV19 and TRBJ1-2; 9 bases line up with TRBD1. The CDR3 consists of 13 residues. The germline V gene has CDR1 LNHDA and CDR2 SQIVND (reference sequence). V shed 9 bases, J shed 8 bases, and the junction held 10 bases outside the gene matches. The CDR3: CASTPGQGNGYTF. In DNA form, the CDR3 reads TGTGCCAGCACTCCGGGACAGGGAAACGGCTACACCTTC.

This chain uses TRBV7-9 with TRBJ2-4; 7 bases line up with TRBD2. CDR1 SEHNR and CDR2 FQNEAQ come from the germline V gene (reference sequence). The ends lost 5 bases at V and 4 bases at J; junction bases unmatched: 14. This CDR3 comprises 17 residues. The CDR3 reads CASSTPPPGGTKNIQYF. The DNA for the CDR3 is TGTGCCAGCAGCACCCCGCCCCCGGGGGGTACAAAAAACATTCAGTACTTC.

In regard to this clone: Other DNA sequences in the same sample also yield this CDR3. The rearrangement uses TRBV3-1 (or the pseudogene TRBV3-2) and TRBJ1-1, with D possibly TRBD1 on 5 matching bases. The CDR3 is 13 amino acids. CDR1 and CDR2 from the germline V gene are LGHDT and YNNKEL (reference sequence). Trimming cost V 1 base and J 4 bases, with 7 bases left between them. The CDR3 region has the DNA TGTGCCAGCAGCCAAGTTAGGGGCACTGAAGCTTTCTTT. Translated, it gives CASSQVRGTEAFF.

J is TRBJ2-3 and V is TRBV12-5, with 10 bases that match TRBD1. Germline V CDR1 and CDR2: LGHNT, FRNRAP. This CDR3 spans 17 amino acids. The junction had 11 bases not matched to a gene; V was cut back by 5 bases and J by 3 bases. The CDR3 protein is CASGLTAGTGATDTQYF. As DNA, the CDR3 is TGTGCTAGTGGTCTCACGGCCGGGACAGGGGCGACAGATACGCAGTATTTT.

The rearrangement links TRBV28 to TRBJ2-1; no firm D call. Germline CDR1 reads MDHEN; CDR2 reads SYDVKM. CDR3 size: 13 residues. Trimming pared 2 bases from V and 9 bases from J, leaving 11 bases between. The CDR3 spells CASSLGKLGEQFF. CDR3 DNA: TGTGCCAGCAGTTTAGGAAAGCTAGGTGAGCAGTTCTTC.

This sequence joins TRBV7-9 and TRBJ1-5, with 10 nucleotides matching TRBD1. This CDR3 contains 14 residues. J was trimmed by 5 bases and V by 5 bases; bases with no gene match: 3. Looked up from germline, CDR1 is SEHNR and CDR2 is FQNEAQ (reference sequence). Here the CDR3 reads CASSTTGGHQPQHF. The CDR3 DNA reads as TGTGCCAGCAGCACGACAGGGGGCCATCAGCCCCAGCATTTT.

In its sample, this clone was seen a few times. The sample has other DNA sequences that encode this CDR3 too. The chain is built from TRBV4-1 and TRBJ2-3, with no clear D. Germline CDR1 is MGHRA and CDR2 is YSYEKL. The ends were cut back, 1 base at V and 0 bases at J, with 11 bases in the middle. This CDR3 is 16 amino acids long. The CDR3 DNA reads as TGCGCCAGCAGCCAAGTTAACCTAGTGAGCACAGATACGCAGTATTTT. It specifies CASSQVNLVSTDTQYF.

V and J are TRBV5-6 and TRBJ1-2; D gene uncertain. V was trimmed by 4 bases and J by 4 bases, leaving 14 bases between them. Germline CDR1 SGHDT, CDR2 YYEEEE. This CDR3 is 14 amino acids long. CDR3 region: CASSPVQKLYGYTF. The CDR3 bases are TGTGCCAGCAGCCCCGTCCAAAAACTCTATGGCTACACCTTC. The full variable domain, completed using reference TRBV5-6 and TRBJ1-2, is DAGVTQSPTHLIKTRGQQVTLRCSPKSGHDTVSWYQQALGQGPQFIFQYYEEEERQRGNFPDRFSGHQFPNYSSELNVNALLLGDSALYLCASSPVQKLYGYTFGSGTRLTVV.

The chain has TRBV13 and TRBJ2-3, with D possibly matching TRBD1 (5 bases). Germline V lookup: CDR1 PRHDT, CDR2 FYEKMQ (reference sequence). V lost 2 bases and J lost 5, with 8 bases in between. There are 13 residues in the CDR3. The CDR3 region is CASSLRGRDTQYF. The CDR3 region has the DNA TGTGCCAGCAGCTTAAGGGGTAGAGATACGCAGTATTTT. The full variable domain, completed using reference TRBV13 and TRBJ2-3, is AAGVIQSPRHLIKEKRETATLKCYPIPRHDTVYWYQQGPGQDPQFLISFYEKMQSDKGSIPDRFSAQQFSDYHSELNMSSLELGDSALYFCASSLRGRDTQYFGPGTRLTVL.

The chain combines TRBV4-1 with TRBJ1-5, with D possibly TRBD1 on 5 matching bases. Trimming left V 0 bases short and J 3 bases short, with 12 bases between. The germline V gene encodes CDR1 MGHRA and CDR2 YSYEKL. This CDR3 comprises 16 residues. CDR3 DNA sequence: TGCGCCAGCAGCCAAGATCTATCAGGGTCCAATCAGCCCCAGCATTTT. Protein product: CASSQDLSGSNQPQHF.

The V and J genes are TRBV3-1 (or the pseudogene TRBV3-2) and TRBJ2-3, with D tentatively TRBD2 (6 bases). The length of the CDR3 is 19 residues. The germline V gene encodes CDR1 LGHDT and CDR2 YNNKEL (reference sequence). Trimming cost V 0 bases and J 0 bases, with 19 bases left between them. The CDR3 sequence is CASSQEGLDDGGSTDTQYF. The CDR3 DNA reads TGTGCCAGCAGCCAAGAAGGGCTAGACGACGGGGGTAGCACAGATACGCAGTATTTT.

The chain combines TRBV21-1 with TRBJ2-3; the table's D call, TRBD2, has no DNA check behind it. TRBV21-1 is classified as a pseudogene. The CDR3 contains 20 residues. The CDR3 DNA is TGTGCCAGCAGCTCAGGGCGGGAGCGGGAGCGCCCTCATACTACAGATACGCAGTATTTT. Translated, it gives CASSSGRERERPHTTDTQYF.

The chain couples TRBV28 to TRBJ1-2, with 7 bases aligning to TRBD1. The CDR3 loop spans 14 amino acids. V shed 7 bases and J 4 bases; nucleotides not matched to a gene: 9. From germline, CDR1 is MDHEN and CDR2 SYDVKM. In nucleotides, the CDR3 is TGTGCCAGCAAACCCCCGGGGGACAGCTATGGCTACACCTTC. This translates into CASKPPGDSYGYTF.

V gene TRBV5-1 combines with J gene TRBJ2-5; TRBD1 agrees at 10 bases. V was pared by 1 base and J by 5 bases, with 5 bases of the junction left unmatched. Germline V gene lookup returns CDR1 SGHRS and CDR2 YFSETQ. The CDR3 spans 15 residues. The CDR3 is CASSLRTGGGETQYF. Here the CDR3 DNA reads TGCGCCAGCAGCTTGAGGACAGGGGGTGGGGAGACCCAGTACTTC.

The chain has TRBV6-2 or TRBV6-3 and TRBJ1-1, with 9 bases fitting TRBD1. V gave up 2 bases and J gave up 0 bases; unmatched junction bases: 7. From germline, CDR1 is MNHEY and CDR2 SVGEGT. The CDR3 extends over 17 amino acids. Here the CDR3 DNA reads TGTGCCAGCAGTTACCTCCGGACAGGGGCCATGAACACTGAAGCTTTCTTT. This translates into CASSYLRTGAMNTEAFF.

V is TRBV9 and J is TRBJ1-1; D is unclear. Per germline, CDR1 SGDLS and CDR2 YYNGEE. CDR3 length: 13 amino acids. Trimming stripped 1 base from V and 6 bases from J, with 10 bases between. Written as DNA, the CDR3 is TGTGCCAGCAGCGTAATACTATCTTCTGAAGCTTTCTTT. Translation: CASSVILSSEAFF.

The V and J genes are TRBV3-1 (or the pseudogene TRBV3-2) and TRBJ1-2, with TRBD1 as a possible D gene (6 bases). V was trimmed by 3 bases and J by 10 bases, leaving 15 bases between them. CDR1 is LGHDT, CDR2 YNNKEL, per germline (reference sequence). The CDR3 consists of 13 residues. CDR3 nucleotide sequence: TGTGCCAGCAGCCAGGGGGGGCAGCGGAACTACACCTTC. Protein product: CASSQGGQRNYTF.

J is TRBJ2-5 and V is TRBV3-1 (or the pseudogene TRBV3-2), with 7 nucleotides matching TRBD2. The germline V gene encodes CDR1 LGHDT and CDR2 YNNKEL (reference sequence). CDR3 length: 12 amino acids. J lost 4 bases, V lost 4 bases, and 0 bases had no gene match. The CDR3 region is CASSPGGETQYF. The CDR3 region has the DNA TGTGCCAGCAGCCCGGGAGGAGAGACCCAGTACTTC.